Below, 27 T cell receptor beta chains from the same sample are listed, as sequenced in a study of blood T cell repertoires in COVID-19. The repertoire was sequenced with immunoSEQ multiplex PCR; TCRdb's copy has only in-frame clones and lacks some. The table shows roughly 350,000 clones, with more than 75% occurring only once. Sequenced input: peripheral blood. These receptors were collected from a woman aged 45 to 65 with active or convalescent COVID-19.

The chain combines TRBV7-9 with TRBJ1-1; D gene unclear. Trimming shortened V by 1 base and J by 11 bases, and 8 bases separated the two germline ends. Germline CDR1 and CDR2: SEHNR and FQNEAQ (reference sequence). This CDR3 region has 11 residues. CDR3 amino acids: CASSLGLRAFF. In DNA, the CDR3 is TGTGCCAGCAGCTTAGGACTGAGGGCTTTCTTT.

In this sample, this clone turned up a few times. CDR3 coding DNA: TGTGCCAGCATCACCGGGACTTTCGCTGAAGCTTTCTTT. Translating it yields CASITGTFAEAFF. The V and J genes are TRBV6-5 and TRBJ1-1; D is perhaps TRBD1 (5 bases). This CDR3 region has 13 residues. Germline V gives CDR1 MNHEY, CDR2 SVGAGI. Trimming removed 7 bases at V and 6 bases at J, with 15 bases between.

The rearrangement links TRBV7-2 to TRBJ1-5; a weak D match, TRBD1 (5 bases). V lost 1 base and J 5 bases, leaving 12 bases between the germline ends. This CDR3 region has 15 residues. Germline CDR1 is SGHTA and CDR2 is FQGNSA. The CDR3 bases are TGTGCCAGCAGCTTAGGGGGCTCCGGTGATCAGCCCCAGCATTTT. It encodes CASSLGGSGDQPQHF.

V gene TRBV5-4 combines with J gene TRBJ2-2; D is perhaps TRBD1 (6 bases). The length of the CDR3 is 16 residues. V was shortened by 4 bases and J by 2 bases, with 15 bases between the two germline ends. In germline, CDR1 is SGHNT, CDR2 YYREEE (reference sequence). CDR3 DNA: TGTGCCAGCAGCCGTGGGACGGGGACAAACACCGGGGAGCTGTTTTTT. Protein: CASSRGTGTNTGELFF.

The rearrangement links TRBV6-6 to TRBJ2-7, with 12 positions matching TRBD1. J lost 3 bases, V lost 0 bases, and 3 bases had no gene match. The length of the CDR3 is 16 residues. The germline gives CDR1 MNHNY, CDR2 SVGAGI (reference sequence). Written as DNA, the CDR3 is TGTGCCAGCAGTTACTCGGGACAGGGGGCCGGCTACGAGCAGTACTTC. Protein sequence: CASSYSGQGAGYEQYF.

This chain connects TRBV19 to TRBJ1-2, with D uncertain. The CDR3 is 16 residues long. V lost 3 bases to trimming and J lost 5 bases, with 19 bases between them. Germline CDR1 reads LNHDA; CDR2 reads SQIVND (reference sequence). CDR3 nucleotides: TGTGCCAGTAGTATGGTAGTGGCAGAGCAAGCGTATGGCTACACCTTC. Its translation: CASSMVVAEQAYGYTF.

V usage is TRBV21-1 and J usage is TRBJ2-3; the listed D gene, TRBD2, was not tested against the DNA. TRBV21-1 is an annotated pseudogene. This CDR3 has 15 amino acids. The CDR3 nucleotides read TGTGCCAGCAGCAAGGTGGGGAGGGCCGGGGATACGCAGTATTTT. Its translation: CASSKVGRAGDTQYF.

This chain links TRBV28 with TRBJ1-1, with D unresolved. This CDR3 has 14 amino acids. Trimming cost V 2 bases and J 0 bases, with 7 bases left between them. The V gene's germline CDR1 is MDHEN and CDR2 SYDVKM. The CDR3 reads CASSLTGMNTEAFF. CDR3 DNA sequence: TGTGCCAGCAGTTTAACGGGGATGAACACTGAAGCTTTCTTT.

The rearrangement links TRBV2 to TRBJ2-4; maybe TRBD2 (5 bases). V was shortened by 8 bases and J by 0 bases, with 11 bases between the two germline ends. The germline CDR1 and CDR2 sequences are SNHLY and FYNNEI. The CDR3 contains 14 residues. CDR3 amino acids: CASVLGRAKNIQYF. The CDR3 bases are TGTGCCAGCGTTCTAGGGAGAGCCAAAAACATTCAGTACTTC.

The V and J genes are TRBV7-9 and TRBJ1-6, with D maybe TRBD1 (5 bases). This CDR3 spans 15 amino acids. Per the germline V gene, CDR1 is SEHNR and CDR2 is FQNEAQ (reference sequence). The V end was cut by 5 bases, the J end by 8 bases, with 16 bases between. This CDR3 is CASSHTDTVYSPLHF. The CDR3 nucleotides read TGTGCCAGCAGCCATACGGACACAGTCTATTCACCCCTCCACTTT. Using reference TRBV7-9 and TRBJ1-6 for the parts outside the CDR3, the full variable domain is DTGVSQNPRHKITKRGQNVTFRCDPISEHNRLYWYRQTLGQGPEFLTYFQNEAQLEKSRLLSDRFSAERPKGSFSTLEIQRTEQGDSAMYLCASSHTDTVYSPLHFGNGTRLTVT.

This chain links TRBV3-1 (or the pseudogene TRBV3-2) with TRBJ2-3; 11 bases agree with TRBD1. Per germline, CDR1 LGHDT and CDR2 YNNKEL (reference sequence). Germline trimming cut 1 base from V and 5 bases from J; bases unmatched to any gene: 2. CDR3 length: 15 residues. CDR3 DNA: TGTGCCAGCAGCCAAGCCGGGACAGGGGGAGATACGCAGTATTTT. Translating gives CASSQAGTGGDTQYF.

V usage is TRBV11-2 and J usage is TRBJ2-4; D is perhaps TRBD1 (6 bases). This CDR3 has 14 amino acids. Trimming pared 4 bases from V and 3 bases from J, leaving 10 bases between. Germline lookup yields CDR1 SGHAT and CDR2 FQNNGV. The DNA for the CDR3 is TGTGCCAGCAGCTCCTACAGGGTCAAAAACATTCAGTACTTC. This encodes CASSSYRVKNIQYF.

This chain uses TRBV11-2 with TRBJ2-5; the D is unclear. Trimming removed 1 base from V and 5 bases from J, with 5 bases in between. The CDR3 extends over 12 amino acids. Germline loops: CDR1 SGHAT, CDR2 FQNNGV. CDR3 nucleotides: TGTGCCAGCAGCTTAGTTCTCGAGACCCAGTACTTC. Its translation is CASSLVLETQYF. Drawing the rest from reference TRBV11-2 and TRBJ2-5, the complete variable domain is EAGVAQSPRYKIIEKRQSVAFWCNPISGHATLYWYQQILGQGPKLLIQFQNNGVVDDSQLPKDRFSAERLKGVDSTLKIQPAKLEDSAVYLCASSLVLETQYFGPGTRLLVL.

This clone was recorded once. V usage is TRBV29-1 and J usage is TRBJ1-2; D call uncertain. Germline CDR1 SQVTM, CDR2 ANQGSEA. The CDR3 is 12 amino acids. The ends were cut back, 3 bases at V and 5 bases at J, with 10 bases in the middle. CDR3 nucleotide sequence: TGCAGCGTTGAGTGGAGCGGGTATGGCTACACCTTC. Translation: CSVEWSGYGYTF.

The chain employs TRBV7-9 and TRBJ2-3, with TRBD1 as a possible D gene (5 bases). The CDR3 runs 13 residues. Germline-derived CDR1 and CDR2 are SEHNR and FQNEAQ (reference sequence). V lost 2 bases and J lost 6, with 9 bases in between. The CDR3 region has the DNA TGTGCCAGCAGCTTAAGTCAGGGCGATACGCAGTATTTT. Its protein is CASSLSQGDTQYF.

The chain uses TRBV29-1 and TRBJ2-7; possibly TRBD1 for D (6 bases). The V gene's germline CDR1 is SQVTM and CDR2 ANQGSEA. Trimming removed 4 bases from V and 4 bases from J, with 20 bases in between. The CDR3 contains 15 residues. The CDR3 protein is CSVATGRSRKYEQYF. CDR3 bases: TGCAGCGTTGCGACAGGCAGATCTAGAAAGTACGAGCAGTACTTC.

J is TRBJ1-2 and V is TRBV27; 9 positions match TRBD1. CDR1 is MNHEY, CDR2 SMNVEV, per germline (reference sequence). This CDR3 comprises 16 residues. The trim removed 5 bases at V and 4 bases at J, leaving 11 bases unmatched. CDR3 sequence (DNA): TGTGCCAGCAGTCCACAGGGGGCGCTTCCTAGCTATGGCTACACCTTC. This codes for CASSPQGALPSYGYTF.

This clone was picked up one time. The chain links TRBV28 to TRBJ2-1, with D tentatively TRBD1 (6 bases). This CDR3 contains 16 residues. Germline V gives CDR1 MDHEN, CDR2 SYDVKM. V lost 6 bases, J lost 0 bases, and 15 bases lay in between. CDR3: CASRSQGHYSYNEQFF. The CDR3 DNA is TGTGCCAGCAGGTCACAGGGTCACTACTCCTACAATGAGCAGTTCTTC.

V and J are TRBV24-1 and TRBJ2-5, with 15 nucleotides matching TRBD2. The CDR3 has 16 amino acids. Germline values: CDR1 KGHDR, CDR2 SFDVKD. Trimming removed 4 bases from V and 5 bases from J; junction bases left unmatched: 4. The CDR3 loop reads CATSDPGTSGGETQYF. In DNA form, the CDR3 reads TGTGCCACCAGTGACCCTGGGACTAGCGGGGGGGAGACCCAGTACTTC.

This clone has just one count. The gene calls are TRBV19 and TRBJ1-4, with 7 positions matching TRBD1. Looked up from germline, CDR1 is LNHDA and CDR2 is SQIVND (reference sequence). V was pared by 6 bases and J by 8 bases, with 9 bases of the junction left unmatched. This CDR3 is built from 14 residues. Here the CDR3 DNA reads TGTGCCAGTAGGTCACAGGGGCTAAGAGAAAAACTGTTTTTT. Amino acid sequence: CASRSQGLREKLFF.

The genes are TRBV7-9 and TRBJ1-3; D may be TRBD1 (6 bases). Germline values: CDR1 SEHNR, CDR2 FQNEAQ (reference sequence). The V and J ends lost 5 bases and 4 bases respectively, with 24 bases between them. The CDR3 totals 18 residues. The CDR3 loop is CASSKFGGGRAWGNTIYF. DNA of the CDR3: TGTGCCAGCAGCAAATTTGGCGGGGGCCGAGCTTGGGGAAACACCATATATTTT.

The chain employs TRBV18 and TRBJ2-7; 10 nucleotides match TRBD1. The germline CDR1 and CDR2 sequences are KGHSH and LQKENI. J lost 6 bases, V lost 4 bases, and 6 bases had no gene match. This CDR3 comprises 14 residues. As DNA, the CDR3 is TGTGCCAGCTCACTTACCGGGACAGGGGTCGAGCAGTACTTC. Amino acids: CASSLTGTGVEQYF.

The CDR3 DNA reads TGTGCCAGCAGCCCCTGGGGAGGATCGGGGACCCAGTACTTC. Amino acids: CASSPWGGSGTQYF. The gene calls are TRBV5-4 and TRBJ2-5; TRBD2 is a possible D gene (6 bases). Germline V CDR1 and CDR2: SGHNT, YYREEE (reference sequence). V was clipped by 4 bases and J by 7 bases, with 17 bases between them. This CDR3 is built from 14 residues.

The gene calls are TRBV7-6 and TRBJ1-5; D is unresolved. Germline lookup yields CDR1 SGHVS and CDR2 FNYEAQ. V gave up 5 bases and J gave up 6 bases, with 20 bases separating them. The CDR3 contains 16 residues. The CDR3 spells CASSQNTREVGQPQHF. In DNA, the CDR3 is TGTGCCAGCAGCCAAAATACTCGGGAAGTCGGTCAGCCCCAGCATTTT.

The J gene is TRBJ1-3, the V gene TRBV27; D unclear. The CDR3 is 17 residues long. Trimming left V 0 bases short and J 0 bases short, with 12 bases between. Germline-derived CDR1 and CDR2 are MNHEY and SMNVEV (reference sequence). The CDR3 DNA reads TGTGCCAGCAGTTTATCCGGCCAGACTGACTCTGGAAACACCATATATTTT. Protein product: CASSLSGQTDSGNTIYF.

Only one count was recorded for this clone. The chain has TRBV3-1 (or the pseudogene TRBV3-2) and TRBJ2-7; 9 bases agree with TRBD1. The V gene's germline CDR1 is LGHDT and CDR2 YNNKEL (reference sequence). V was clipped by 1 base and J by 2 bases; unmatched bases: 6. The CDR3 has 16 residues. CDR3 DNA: TGTGCCAGCAGCCAAGTTGGGGACAGGGACCCCTACGAGCAGTACTTC. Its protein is CASSQVGDRDPYEQYF.

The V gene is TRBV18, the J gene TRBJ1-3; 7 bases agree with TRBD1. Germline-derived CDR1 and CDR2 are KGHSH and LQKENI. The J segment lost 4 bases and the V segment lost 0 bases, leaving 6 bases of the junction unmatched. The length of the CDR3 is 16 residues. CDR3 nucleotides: TGTGCCAGCTCACCACCGAACAGGGGTTTAGGAAACACCATATATTTT. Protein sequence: CASSPPNRGLGNTIYF.